These T cell receptor beta chains were read from a single sample in a study of blood T cells in healthy people across ages. TCRdb analysed the 5' RACE reads with MiXCR anew, one entry per CDR3 protein. The table shows more than 650,000 distinct CDR3 sequences, with around a fifth occurring only once. Source material: blood. These TCRs come from a man aged 70-80 years in good health. CDR3s include the opening cysteine and the closing phenylalanine or tryptophan. A D gene is named only where the DNA matches it firmly. For some rows the clone size is stated as once, few or many, or as a class when expanded; others skip it.

size: -
length: 12
J: TRBJ2-1
V: TRBV29-1
D: -
CDR3: CSFGWVGEEQFF
DNA: TGCAGCTTTGGATGGGTAGGAGAAGAGCAGTTCTTC

size: -
length: 15
J: TRBJ1-2
V: TRBV11-2
D: -
CDR3: CASSSTFTAVYGYTF
DNA: TGTGCCAGCAGCTCCACTTTCACGGCTGTCTATGGCTACACCTTC

size: few
length: 14
J: TRBJ2-7
V: TRBV5-1
D: TRBD2
CDR3: CASSTGTSGSEQYF
DNA: TGCGCCAGTAGTACCGGGACTAGCGGGTCCGAGCAGTACTTC

size: -
length: 13
J: TRBJ2-7
V: TRBV28
D: -
CDR3: CASTDRKTREQYF
DNA: TGTGCCAGCACCGATCGAAAAACAAGGGAGCAGTACTTC

size: few
length: 15
J: TRBJ1-2
V: TRBV5-5
D: -
CDR3: CASSLDGGPNYGYTF
DNA: TGTGCCAGCAGCTTGGACGGGGGACCTAACTATGGCTACACCTTC

size: -
length: 12
J: TRBJ2-5
V: TRBV29-1
D: -
CDR3: CSVVGDEETQYF
DNA: TGCAGCGTTGTCGGGGATGAGGAGACCCAGTACTTC

size: -
length: 12
J: TRBJ2-1
V: TRBV6-2/TRBV6-3
D: -
CDR3: CASTPGYNEQFF
DNA: TGTGCCAGCACCCCCGGGTACAATGAGCAGTTCTTC

size: few
length: 11
J: TRBJ2-4
V: TRBV29-1
D: -
CDR3: CSVRDNPEEYF
DNA: TGCAGCGTTCGTGACAATCCGGAGGAGTACTTC

size: few
length: 17
J: TRBJ2-2
V: TRBV24-1
D: TRBD2
CDR3: CATRGTSGAVNTGELFF
DNA: TGTGCCACCAGGGGGACTAGCGGTGCAGTGAACACCGGGGAGCTGTTTTTT

size: -
length: 13
J: TRBJ1-6
V: TRBV7-6
D: TRBD1
CDR3: CASNTGANSPLHF
DNA: TGTGCCAGCAATACAGGGGCTAATTCACCCCTCCACTTT

size: -
length: 21
J: TRBJ2-1
V: TRBV12-3/TRBV12-4
D: -
CDR3: CASSPLIRGTSHGGAYNEQFF
DNA: TGTGCCAGCAGTCCCCTCATACGCGGGACTTCCCATGGAGGGGCCTACAATGAGCAGTTCTTC

size: few
length: 15
J: TRBJ2-7
V: TRBV3-1
D: -
CDR3: CASSLRTDLFGEQYF
DNA: TGTGCCAGCAGCCTCCGGACAGACCTGTTCGGCGAGCAGTACTTC

size: few
length: 13
J: TRBJ2-5
V: TRBV11-2
D: -
CDR3: CASSLGGHQTQYF
DNA: TGTGCCAGCAGCCTGGGGGGCCACCAGACCCAGTACTTC

size: -
length: 14
J: TRBJ2-3
V: TRBV10-3
D: TRBD2
CDR3: CAISRAGAKDTQYF
DNA: TGTGCCATCAGCCGAGCGGGAGCAAAAGATACGCAGTATTTT

size: -
length: 14
J: TRBJ2-7
V: TRBV20-1
D: TRBD2
CDR3: CSAGSSGGVNEQYF
DNA: TGCAGTGCTGGCTCTAGCGGGGGGGTAAACGAGCAGTACTTC

size: many
length: 16
J: TRBJ2-1
V: TRBV24-1
D: TRBD2
CDR3: CATSDVSGRASNEQFF
DNA: TGTGCCACCAGTGATGTTAGCGGGAGGGCCTCCAATGAGCAGTTCTTC